What follows are 3 T cell receptor beta chains derived from one specimen sequenced in a study of beta chain features in type 1 diabetes. Sequenced material consisted of expressed TCRB transcripts (all of the isolated RNA was reverse transcribed). The repertoire was sequenced with immunoSEQ multiplex PCR; TCRdb's copy has only in-frame clones and lacks some. This table holds approximately 140,000 clones, about 7% found once. Sequenced material: central memory CD4+ T cells from blood. These receptors were obtained from a woman aged 30 to 39 in good health.

The V and J genes are TRBV11-1 and TRBJ2-5; D unclear. V was shortened by 5 bases and J by 3 bases, with 7 bases between the two germline ends. Per germline, CDR1 SGHAT and CDR2 FQDESV (reference sequence). The CDR3 has 12 amino acids. CDR3 bases: TGTGCCAGCAGCCCCTACGAAGAGACCCAGTACTTC. Amino acids: CASSPYEETQYF.

This clone came up a few times. The J gene is TRBJ2-2, the V gene TRBV7-2; 10 nucleotides line up with TRBD2. Germline-derived CDR1 and CDR2 are SGHTA and FQGNSA. The CDR3 is 17 amino acids. V was clipped by 5 bases and J by 4 bases; unmatched bases: 10. The CDR3 DNA is TGTGCCAGCAGCCTTAGTCCTAGCGGGAGTGGCACCGGGGAGCTGTTTTTT. It yields the protein CASSLSPSGSGTGELFF.

The chain joins TRBV28 to TRBJ1-3, with no clear D. The CDR3 consists of 10 residues. V lost 6 bases and J lost 7, with 4 bases in between. Germline V gene data show CDR1 as MDHEN and CDR2 as SYDVKM. The CDR3 spells CASRENTIYF. The DNA of the CDR3 is TGTGCCAGCAGAGAGAACACCATATATTTT.